This T cell receptor beta chain was captured in a study of neoadjuvant anti-PD-1 for oral cavity cancer. As to time point: after neoadjuvant nivolumab, at surgical resection. Sequencing was performed with immunoSEQ multiplex PCR; in TCRdb, only in-frame clones are kept and a portion is missing. The table has about 8,000 clones, around 70% seen once; the top ten hold 2.5% to 3.5%. This clone was seen a few times. The CDR3 runs 12 residues. CDR1 is SGHTA and CDR2 is FQGNSA in the germline V gene. V lost 3 bases and J lost 4, with 4 bases in between. The clonotype was recovered from a person aged 40 to 85 with oral cavity squamous cell carcinoma. Sequences were derived from PBMCs, sampled after nivolumab (anti-PD-1) treatment. V usage is TRBV7-2 and J usage is TRBJ1-3, with D unclear. CDR3 residues: CASSLGGNTIYF. The CDR3 bases are TGTGCCAGCAGCTTGGGGGGAAACACCATATATTTT. Combining the CDR3 with reference TRBV7-2 and TRBJ1-3 gives the whole variable domain GAGVSQSPSNKVTEKGKDVELRCDPISGHTALYWYRQSLGQGLEFLIYFQGNSAPDKSGLPSDRFSAERTGGSVSTLTIQRTQQEDSAVYLCASSLGGNTIYFGEGSWLTVV.